The sequence of this T cell receptor (beta chain) was determined in a study of cytomegalovirus exposure and HLA in healthy donors. About the study: Some 85 million unique TCRs, all from HLA-typed donors, were included in an early release of the data. Study-wide points: The study carried out a later analysis of TCR beta sequences. It associated 15,000 to 20,000 of them with specific HLA alleles at a false discovery rate of 0.05.

Per germline, CDR1 SGHAT and CDR2 FQNNGV. The CDR3 covers 16 residues. Trimming at V came to 1 base and at J to 0 bases, leaving 3 bases not matched to a gene. This clone was observed a few times. The antigen is undetermined. PCR was performed using 60 Vbeta and 13 Jbeta primers. The method was immunoSEQ multiplex PCR; TCRdb's version includes in-frame clones alone and lacks a portion of them. The profile shows 150,000 to 200,000 clones, around three quarters of them singletons. The sequencing sample was made of PBMCs. V gene TRBV11-2 combines with J gene TRBJ1-3, with TRBD1 matching 7 bases. The receptor was isolated from a young man in good health and CMV-seronegative. CDR3 amino acids: CASSLAPGGSGNTIYF. Written as DNA, the CDR3 is TGTGCCAGCAGCTTAGCGCCAGGGGGCTCTGGAAACACCATATATTTT.